The 20 T cell receptor beta chains below all came from one sample that was sequenced in a study of PD-1 blockade in classical Hodgkin lymphoma. Time point meaning: cycle 4 day 1 (C4D1), after 6 weeks of nivolumab. Every patient had relapsed following autologous stem cell transplantation, and cohorts differed in brentuximab vedotin exposure. Method: immunoSEQ multiplex PCR; TCRdb's copy keeps in-frame clones and lacks some. Of roughly 40,000 clones listed, approximately 78% are singletons. The sequencing used peripheral blood mononuclear cells (PBMCs), collected before the fourth cycle of nivolumab. These receptors were collected from a human donor with classical Hodgkin lymphoma.

V usage is TRBV2 and J usage is TRBJ2-7; D is unresolved. Germline CDR1 SNHLY, CDR2 FYNNEI. V shed 2 bases and J shed 0 bases, with 11 bases lying between them. CDR3 length: 15 amino acids. CDR3 in amino acids: CASSERSVSSYEQYF. Written as DNA, the CDR3 is TGTGCCAGCAGTGAACGGTCGGTGAGCTCCTACGAGCAGTACTTC.

The chain joins TRBV6-5 to TRBJ1-1, with D uncertain. CDR1 MNHEY and CDR2 SVGAGI come from the germline V gene. The ends were cut back, 6 bases at V and 2 bases at J, with 10 bases in the middle. CDR3 length equals 13 residues. The CDR3 is CASRPDGNTEAFF. The CDR3 nucleotides read TGTGCCAGCAGACCTGACGGTAACACTGAAGCTTTCTTT.

This clone is labeled medium-sized. The chain recombines TRBV4-3 with TRBJ2-3, with 11 bases identical to TRBD2. Germline CDR1 is LGHNA and CDR2 is YSLEER. The CDR3 contains 19 residues. With 0 bases clipped from V and 4 bases from J, the junction kept 12 bases outside the gene matches. CDR3 sequence: CASSQEGVAGGPVSDTQYF. The CDR3 region has the DNA TGCGCCAGCAGCCAAGAAGGGGTAGCGGGGGGGCCGGTGTCAGATACGCAGTATTTT.

This chain joins TRBV6-6 and TRBJ2-7; the D gene is possibly TRBD1 (6 bases). The germline gives CDR1 MNHNY, CDR2 SVGAGI (reference sequence). With 2 bases removed from V and 1 base from J, the gap between germline ends came to 12 bases. The CDR3 length is 15 residues. CDR3: CASSYAGVVSYEQYF. CDR3 bases: TGTGCCAGCAGTTACGCAGGGGTGGTTTCCTACGAGCAGTACTTC.

The chain combines TRBV7-6 with TRBJ2-3; a possible D gene is TRBD2 (5 bases). This CDR3 region has 15 residues. Germline V lookup: CDR1 SGHVS, CDR2 FNYEAQ. V dropped 6 bases and J dropped 4 bases, with 17 bases sitting between them. CDR3 in DNA: TGTGCCAGCAGTCGCACATCTAGTAGCGCAGATACGCAGTATTTT. This gives the protein CASSRTSSSADTQYF.

The chain recombines TRBV2 with TRBJ2-1; TRBD1 matches 9 bases. Germline-derived CDR1 and CDR2 are SNHLY and FYNNEI. J lost 5 bases, V lost 6 bases, and 5 bases had no gene match. The CDR3 is made up of 14 amino acids. The CDR3 reads CASRGGTGNNEQFF. CDR3 nucleotide sequence: TGTGCCAGCAGGGGGGGGACAGGGAACAATGAGCAGTTCTTC.

The chain links TRBV6-5 to TRBJ1-2; maybe TRBD1 (6 bases). Germline V gene lookup returns CDR1 MNHEY and CDR2 SVGAGI. Trimming took 6 bases from V and 4 from J, leaving 15 bases between them. This CDR3 has 14 residues. CDR3 protein: CASRPHTGIYGYTF. CDR3 nucleotides: TGTGCCAGCAGGCCACACACAGGGATCTATGGCTACACCTTC.

At least ten counts were recorded for this clone. This sample includes further DNA sequences coding for the same CDR3. The gene calls are TRBV4-2 and TRBJ1-2; perhaps TRBD1 as D (5 bases). The CDR3 is made up of 14 amino acids. Germline loops: CDR1 LGHNA, CDR2 YNFKEQ. The germline V and J ends were trimmed by 3 bases and 1 base, with 9 bases remaining between them. The CDR3: CASSQVTDNYGYTF. The DNA for the CDR3 is TGTGCCAGCAGCCAGGTGACAGATAACTATGGCTACACCTTC.

The chain is built from TRBV29-1 and TRBJ2-3; 8 nucleotides line up with TRBD1. In germline, CDR1 is SQVTM, CDR2 ANQGSEA. V lost 4 bases, J lost 4 bases, and 13 bases stayed unmatched. CDR3 size: 16 residues. The CDR3 reads CSVAPRQGIDPDTQYF. DNA of the CDR3: TGCAGCGTTGCCCCCCGACAGGGGATAGACCCAGATACGCAGTATTTT.

This clone was observed a handful of times. The gene calls are TRBV6-1 and TRBJ1-3, with D unresolved. V was cut by 6 bases and J by 1 base, with 13 bases left in between. The CDR3 is 15 amino acids. Germline values: CDR1 MNHNS, CDR2 SASEGT. The DNA of the CDR3 is TGTGCCAGCAGGAAGCTCACAGCATCTGGAAACACCATATATTTT. Translating gives CASRKLTASGNTIYF.

CDR3 loop: CASSSGESNQPQHF. CDR3 in DNA: TGCGCCAGCAGCTCAGGGGAGTCAAATCAGCCCCAGCATTTT. The V gene is TRBV5-1, the J gene TRBJ1-5; D is perhaps TRBD1 (6 bases). Trimming took 3 bases from V and 4 from J, leaving 11 bases between them. Germline V CDR1 and CDR2: SGHRS, YFSETQ. The CDR3 contains 14 residues.

The V and J genes are TRBV5-1 and TRBJ2-7; 7 bases are shared with TRBD2. The CDR3 runs 14 residues. Germline V gene lookup returns CDR1 SGHRS and CDR2 YFSETQ. V lost 3 bases and J lost 4; bases outside the gene matches: 7. DNA of the CDR3: TGCGCCAGCAGCTGGGGAGGGACCTTATACGAGCAGTACTTC. Protein: CASSWGGTLYEQYF.

Of note for this clone: With a much larger clone just one base away, this may be a read error. This sample includes further DNA sequences coding for the same CDR3. The chain couples TRBV7-6 to TRBJ1-1; 8 positions match TRBD1. Losses at the gene ends were 5 bases for V and 1 base for J; bases not matched to a gene: 0. This CDR3 comprises 13 residues. From germline, CDR1 is SGHVS and CDR2 FNYEAQ. The CDR3 sequence is CASSGQGNTEAFF. CDR3 DNA: TGTGCCAGCAGCGGACAGGGGAACACTGAAGCTTTCTTT.

V is TRBV29-1 and J is TRBJ1-1; unclear D gene. Germline-derived CDR1 and CDR2 are SQVTM and ANQGSEA. V was clipped by 5 bases and J by 5 bases, with 18 bases between them. CDR3 length equals 14 residues. CDR3 bases: TGCAGCGTTTTGGGCGATGTCCCATCAACTGAAGCTTTCTTT. Translation: CSVLGDVPSTEAFF.

This clone was detected only a few times. The genes are TRBV6-6 and TRBJ1-2, with 8 nucleotides matching TRBD1. The germline gives CDR1 MNHNY, CDR2 SVGAGI (reference sequence). V lost 6 bases to trimming and J lost 4 bases; unmatched junction nucleotides: 4. The CDR3 runs 13 residues. The CDR3 DNA reads as TGTGCCAGCAGAATAACAGGGGGCTATGGCTACACCTTC. It encodes CASRITGGYGYTF.

This CDR3 is CASSMDSNYGYTF. As DNA, the CDR3 is TGTGCCAGTAGTATGGACAGCAACTATGGCTACACCTTC. This chain connects TRBV19 to TRBJ1-2, with D perhaps TRBD1 (6 bases). Germline assignment: CDR1 LNHDA and CDR2 SQIVND (reference sequence). The V and J ends lost 3 bases and 2 bases respectively, with 7 bases between them. The CDR3 extends over 13 amino acids. The full variable domain, its missing parts supplied by reference TRBV19 and TRBJ1-2, is DGGITQSPKYLFRKEGQNVTLSCEQNLNHDAMYWYRQDPGQGLRLIYYSQIVNDFQKGDIAEGYSVSREKKESFPLTVTSAQKNPTAFYLCASSMDSNYGYTFGSGTRLTVV.

The chain has TRBV18 and TRBJ2-2; 9 nucleotides match TRBD2. V was pared by 2 bases and J by 4 bases, with 8 bases of the junction left unmatched. Germline CDR1 and CDR2: KGHSH and LQKENI. This CDR3 comprises 17 residues. CDR3 amino acids: CASSPISGLATTGELFF. The DNA for the CDR3 is TGTGCCAGCTCACCAATCTCGGGACTAGCCACCACCGGGGAGCTGTTTTTT.

This chain links TRBV7-3 with TRBJ1-1; no clear D gene. Per the germline V gene, CDR1 is SGHTA and CDR2 is FQGTGA. Trimming took off 5 bases at V and 6 bases at J, with 13 bases between the two ends. The CDR3 loop spans 13 amino acids. For the CDR3, the DNA is TGTGCCAGCAGCCCAAGGGAGGGTGCTGAAGCTTTCTTT. Translated: CASSPREGAEAFF. Based on the CDR3 plus reference TRBV7-3 and TRBJ1-1, the full variable domain is GAGVSQTPSNKVTEKGKYVELRCDPISGHTALYWYRQSLGQGPEFLIYFQGTGAADDSGLPNDRFFAVRPEGSVSTLKIQRTERGDSAVYLCASSPREGAEAFFGQGTRLTVV.

The CDR3 region has the DNA TGCGCCAGCAGCACTCGAGACACAAACACTGAAGCTTTCTTT. Translation gives CASSTRDTNTEAFF. The V gene is TRBV5-1, the J gene TRBJ1-1; D unresolved. Germline CDR1 and CDR2: SGHRS and YFSETQ. This CDR3 spans 14 amino acids. Trimming removed 4 bases from V and 2 bases from J, with 12 bases in between.

This clone appeared a few times. The chain links TRBV12-5 to TRBJ1-1; unclear D gene. From germline, CDR1 is LGHNT and CDR2 FRNRAP. This CDR3 spans 12 amino acids. Trimming stripped 3 bases from V and 7 bases from J, with 9 bases between. CDR3 coding DNA: TGTGCTAGTGGTTTCCGAGAACTTGAAGCTTTCTTT. As protein: CASGFRELEAFF.